These 23 T cell receptor beta chains came from one sample sequenced in a study of shared clonotypes between healthy human individuals. Positive CCR7 selection of CD45RO-negative cells yielded the naive CD8 cells, and terminally differentiated effector memory CD45RA+ cells were excluded. Repertoires were generated with immunoSEQ multiplex PCR, while TCRdb's copy carries only in-frame clones and drops some. The sample shows roughly 850,000 clones, roughly 96% of them seen only once. Sequencing input: naive CD8+ T cells sorted from blood. The receptors shown here come from a man aged 25 to 40 in good health.

This clone has only one observation. The genes are TRBV2 and TRBJ2-7, with D possibly matching TRBD2 (5 bases). Germline values: CDR1 SNHLY, CDR2 FYNNEI. The V and J ends lost 2 bases and 4 bases respectively, with 24 bases between them. The CDR3 sequence is 18 residues long. Here the CDR3 reads CASSEFQERLASIYEQYF. Here the CDR3 DNA reads TGTGCCAGCAGTGAATTTCAGGAGCGGCTGGCTAGCATTTACGAGCAGTACTTC.

The gene calls are TRBV15 and TRBJ1-1, with TRBD1 identical over 8 bases. The CDR3 sequence is 16 residues long. Trimming at V came to 5 bases and at J to 0 bases, leaving 8 bases not matched to a gene. Looked up from germline, CDR1 is LNHNV and CDR2 is YYDKDF (reference sequence). The CDR3 sequence is CATSQDRVGMNTEAFF. CDR3 DNA sequence: TGTGCCACCAGCCAGGACAGGGTGGGCATGAACACTGAAGCTTTCTTT. The full variable domain, rest sourced from reference TRBV15 and TRBJ1-1, is DAMVIQNPRYQVTQFGKPVTLSCSQTLNHNVMYWYQQKSSQAPKLLFHYYDKDFNNEADTPDNFQSRRPNTSFCFLDIRSPGLGDTAMYLCATSQDRVGMNTEAFFGQGTRLTVV.

The chain carries TRBV11-3 and TRBJ2-7, with D unclear. The CDR3 consists of 14 residues. CDR1 SGHNT and CDR2 YENEEA come from the germline V gene. V shed 3 bases and J shed 0 bases, with 9 bases lying between them. In DNA form, the CDR3 reads TGTGCCAGCAGCTTTTATTCTGGCTCCTACGAGCAGTACTTC. Its translation is CASSFYSGSYEQYF.

The chain links TRBV27 to TRBJ2-6; 8 nucleotides agree with TRBD1. There are 16 residues in the CDR3. The germline CDR1 and CDR2 sequences are MNHEY and SMNVEV (reference sequence). Trimming at V came to 8 bases and at J to 0 bases, leaving 6 bases not matched to a gene. The CDR3 reads CASAGTGVSGANVLTF. The DNA of the CDR3 is TGTGCCAGCGCCGGGACAGGAGTCTCTGGGGCCAACGTCCTGACTTTC.

In its sample, this clone was seen once. The chain joins TRBV29-1 to TRBJ2-7; no clear D gene. The CDR3 has 12 residues. The germline V gene encodes CDR1 SQVTM and CDR2 ANQGSEA. Trimming cost V 0 bases and J 2 bases, with 5 bases left between them. The CDR3 DNA sequence: TGCAGCGTTGAAGAGAAGGCCTACGAGCAGTACTTC. Translation: CSVEEKAYEQYF.

The chain recombines TRBV28 with TRBJ1-2; the D is unclear. Germline V CDR1 and CDR2: MDHEN, SYDVKM. There are 15 residues in the CDR3. Trimming stripped 7 bases from V and 4 bases from J, with 19 bases between. CDR3 loop: CASTRLLVPLYGYTF. The DNA of the CDR3 is TGTGCCAGCACCCGGCTCCTCGTGCCCCTCTATGGCTACACCTTC.

V is TRBV6-1 and J is TRBJ2-7; D is unresolved. Trimming cost V 6 bases and J 2 bases, with 14 bases left between them. Germline CDR1 MNHNS, CDR2 SASEGT. This CDR3 spans 14 amino acids. The CDR3 region has the DNA TGTGCCAGCAGCCTAGGACGGCCGGCCTACGAGCAGTACTTC. This translates into CASSLGRPAYEQYF.

This rearrangement joins TRBV18 to TRBJ1-2, with 9 positions matching TRBD1. The J segment lost 8 bases and the V segment lost 0 bases, leaving 7 bases of the junction unmatched. Germline CDR1 is KGHSH and CDR2 is LQKENI. The CDR3 is made up of 15 amino acids. The CDR3 sequence is CASSPPPGQGPGYTF. The CDR3, as DNA: TGTGCCAGCTCACCACCCCCGGGACAGGGACCCGGCTACACCTTC.

V gene TRBV2 combines with J gene TRBJ1-5; no reliable D call. Germline V gene lookup returns CDR1 SNHLY and CDR2 FYNNEI. Trimming removed 5 bases from V and 0 bases from J, with 8 bases in between. CDR3 size: 14 residues. CDR3: CASSTEYSNQPQHF. CDR3 DNA sequence: TGTGCCAGCAGTACGGAATATAGCAATCAGCCCCAGCATTTT.

Here the CDR3 reads CASSTVQRGRLYNEQFF. The CDR3 DNA is TGTGCCAGCAGCACGGTACAGCGCGGACGTCTGTACAATGAGCAGTTCTTC. J is TRBJ2-1 and V is TRBV7-8; no reliable D call. This CDR3 has 17 residues. V shed 5 bases and J shed 4 bases, with 21 bases lying between them. From germline, CDR1 is SGHVS and CDR2 FQNEAQ.

This sequence joins TRBV7-9 and TRBJ2-1; D is uncertain. Per the germline V gene, CDR1 is SEHNR and CDR2 is FQNEAQ (reference sequence). V was pared by 4 bases and J by 4 bases, with 8 bases between. The CDR3 contains 13 residues. CDR3 coding DNA: TGTGCCAGCAGCTCCTCGAGGTACAATGAGCAGTTCTTC. Protein product: CASSSSRYNEQFF.

V and J are TRBV11-2 and TRBJ1-1; TRBD1 matches 9 bases. Losses at the gene ends were 4 bases for V and 8 bases for J; bases not matched to a gene: 14. There are 16 residues in the CDR3. Germline V gene lookup returns CDR1 SGHAT and CDR2 FQNNGV. In nucleotides, the CDR3 is TGTGCCAGCAGCTCCGGACAGGGGACTGGTACGGAGGAAGCTTTCTTT. Translation gives CASSSGQGTGTEEAFF.

The chain uses TRBV28 and TRBJ2-3; 8 bases agree with TRBD1. The germline CDR1 and CDR2 sequences are MDHEN and SYDVKM. The CDR3 extends over 19 amino acids. Losses at the gene ends were 3 bases for V and 3 bases for J; bases not matched to a gene: 17. CDR3 sequence reads: CASSFRTKLGQGTTDTQYF. DNA for the CDR3: TGTGCCAGCAGTTTCAGAACAAAACTCGGACAGGGAACGACAGATACGCAGTATTTT.

This chain connects TRBV4-1 to TRBJ2-7; tentative D call: TRBD1 (5 bases). Between the trimmed V and J ends, which lost 3 bases and 2 bases, there was a span of 14 bases. The CDR3 is made up of 15 amino acids. Germline V gene data show CDR1 as MGHRA and CDR2 as YSYEKL. The CDR3 protein is CASSQLDTGTYEQYF. CDR3 in DNA: TGCGCCAGCAGCCAGCTGGACACTGGAACCTACGAGCAGTACTTC.

The genes are TRBV4-3 and TRBJ2-1, with 8 bases fitting TRBD2. The J segment lost 8 bases and the V segment lost 0 bases, leaving 24 bases of the junction unmatched. CDR1 and CDR2 (germline): LGHNA, YSLEER. This CDR3 contains 21 residues. CDR3 coding DNA: TGCGCCAGCAGCCAAGATTTGGGGGGGTCACTAGCGGTGCCCTCTCCGGATGAGCAGTTCTTC. Translation: CASSQDLGGSLAVPSPDEQFF.

V gene TRBV20-1 combines with J gene TRBJ2-7; D unclear. V was pared by 4 bases and J by 6 bases, with 10 bases between. CDR3 length equals 11 residues. The germline CDR1 and CDR2 sequences are DFQATT and SNEGSKA (reference sequence). This CDR3 reads CSATPLREQYF. CDR3 coding DNA: TGCAGTGCTACCCCACTTCGCGAGCAGTACTTC.

The rearrangement joins TRBV10-2 to TRBJ2-7; 7 bases are a match to TRBD2. The junction had 6 bases not matched to a gene; V was cut back by 1 base and J by 3 bases. The CDR3 runs to 15 residues. CDR1 WSHSY and CDR2 SAAADI come from the germline V gene. The CDR3, as DNA: TGCGCCAGCAGTGAGTGGGCTAGCGGATACTACGAGCAGTACTTC. It yields the protein CASSEWASGYYEQYF.

The chain couples TRBV2 to TRBJ2-7; D is perhaps TRBD2 (5 bases). The CDR3 has 13 amino acids. Trimming stripped 6 bases from V and 6 bases from J, with 15 bases between. CDR1 and CDR2 (germline): SNHLY, FYNNEI. The CDR3 is CASRAAAGGEQYF. The CDR3 DNA reads as TGTGCCAGCAGAGCGGCCGCGGGTGGCGAGCAGTACTTC.

V and J are TRBV15 and TRBJ2-1, with 12 bases matching TRBD2. This CDR3 is built from 18 residues. V lost 0 bases and J lost 10; bases outside the gene matches: 13. Germline V gives CDR1 LNHNV, CDR2 YYDKDF (reference sequence). The DNA for the CDR3 is TGTGCCACCAGCAGAGATTCGTCTCGACTAGCGGGAGAATACGAGCAGTTCTTC. This translates into CATSRDSSRLAGEYEQFF.

V gene TRBV6-1 combines with J gene TRBJ2-5; the D gene could be TRBD1 or TRBD2 (7 bases each). Looked up from germline, CDR1 is MNHNS and CDR2 is SASEGT. Trimming pared 3 bases from V and 2 bases from J, leaving 19 bases between. The CDR3 has 17 amino acids. The CDR3 is CASSDRRGLAEQETQYF. CDR3 coding DNA: TGTGCCAGCAGTGACCGAAGGGGGCTAGCGGAGCAAGAGACCCAGTACTTC.

The chain carries TRBV13 and TRBJ2-7, with 7 positions matching TRBD2. V was pared by 3 bases and J by 0 bases, with 11 bases of the junction left unmatched. CDR1 is PRHDT and CDR2 is FYEKMQ in the germline V gene (reference sequence). This CDR3 has 17 residues. The CDR3 spells CASSFASGGKSSYEQYF. The CDR3 DNA follows: TGTGCCAGCAGCTTTGCCTCGGGAGGAAAATCCTCCTACGAGCAGTACTTC.

The genes are TRBV29-1 and TRBJ2-1, with D perhaps TRBD1 or TRBD2 (5 bases each). The CDR3 length is 15 residues. V lost 8 bases, J lost 0 bases, and 17 bases lay in between. Germline CDR1 reads SQVTM; CDR2 reads ANQGSEA. The CDR3 region has the DNA TGCAGCCAGACGGGGCCAGAGAGCTCCTACAATGAGCAGTTCTTC. This translates into CSQTGPESSYNEQFF.

V gene TRBV28 combines with J gene TRBJ2-7; D gene ambiguous. Trimming took off 8 bases at V and 4 bases at J, with 9 bases between the two ends. Per the germline V gene, CDR1 is MDHEN and CDR2 is SYDVKM. The CDR3 length is 11 residues. Here the CDR3 DNA reads TGTGCCAGCGAAGCCACGTACGAGCAGTACTTC. Protein product: CASEATYEQYF.